This T cell receptor (beta chain) was documented in a study of low-dose radiotherapy and immunotherapy resistance in tumors. Overall study context: Each patient was administered nivolumab intravenously at 240 mg, which was a flat dose, every two weeks, along with intravenous ipilimumab at 1 mg/kg every six weeks. Each two-week cycle included intravenous cyclophosphamide 200 mg/m2, given one day before radiation and immunotherapy.

Germline V CDR1 and CDR2: MNHEY, SVGEGT. The CDR3 loop spans 17 amino acids. The germline V and J ends were trimmed by 10 bases and 0 bases, with 25 bases remaining between them. The time point here: after trial treatment. Treatment given: LDRT plus nivolumab, ipilimumab, low-dose cyclophosphamide and aspirin (RACIN trial). As concerns this clonotype: This likely reflects a read error, since a far larger clone is one base away.

TRAV- and TRBV-specific primers primed first-strand cDNA, covering alpha and beta chains. Amplification of TCRs used a constant-region primer and V-primer adapter for roughly 22 PCR cycles. TCRdb independently ran MiXCR on the reads; one entry per CDR3 protein. The table has about 100,000 distinct CDR3 sequences, around 20% seen once; the top ten hold over 3.5%. The source was PBMCs, collected after low-dose radiotherapy plus immunotherapy. The clonotype was recovered from a male donor with prostate cancer. The rearrangement joins TRBV6-2 or TRBV6-3 to TRBJ2-7; D remains ambiguous. CDR3 DNA sequence: TGTGCCACCAGCGCCAGTAGTGCGGCACAGAACTCCTACGAGCAGTACTTC. As protein: CATSASSAAQNSYEQYF.